The sequence of this T cell receptor (beta chain) was determined in a study of cytomegalovirus exposure and HLA in healthy donors. The PCR ran on 60 Vbeta and 13 Jbeta primers. Assay: immunoSEQ multiplex PCR; the TCRdb copy retains only in-frame clones and omits some. There are about 160,000 clones in the sample; 60% to 75% occur only once, and 2.5% to 3% lies in the top ten. The CDR3 is 14 residues long. The germline V and J ends were trimmed by 2 bases and 7 bases, with 12 bases remaining between them. Per germline, CDR1 MNHEY and CDR2 SVGAGI. This receptor was identified in a woman aged 45-65 years in good health and CMV-seropositive. This chain links TRBV6-5 with TRBJ1-5, with D perhaps TRBD1 (6 bases). The sample taken for sequencing was PBMCs. The CDR3, as DNA: TGTGCCAGCAGTTACCTGGGGGCTAGGCAGCCCCAGCATTTT. The encoded protein is CASSYLGARQPQHF.